These 30 T cell receptor beta chains came from one sample sequenced in a study of blood T cell repertoires in COVID-19. Method: immunoSEQ multiplex PCR; TCRdb's copy keeps in-frame clones and lacks some. The sample contains about 400,000 clones, 70% to 90% of which appear only once. The specimen was PBMCs or T cells enriched from blood (not recorded which). The receptors were sampled from a woman in her late teens or twenties with acute COVID-19.

This clone was observed once. V is TRBV30 and J is TRBJ1-2; 7 nucleotides line up with TRBD1. V was pared by 3 bases and J by 5 bases, with 12 bases of the junction left unmatched. This CDR3 has 15 amino acids. The germline gives CDR1 GTSNPN, CDR2 SVGIG (reference sequence). CDR3 coding DNA: TGTGCCTGGAGCGACAAAGGGGGCGGACTTTATGGCTACACCTTC. It specifies CAWSDKGGGLYGYTF.

The rearrangement links TRBV18 to TRBJ1-3; TRBD1 aligns across 9 bases. V lost 2 bases to trimming and J lost 3 bases; unmatched junction nucleotides: 5. Germline CDR1 is KGHSH and CDR2 is LQKENI. The CDR3 sequence is 16 residues long. The CDR3 is CASSPIRTGDGNTIYF. The DNA for the CDR3 is TGTGCCAGCTCACCAATTCGGACAGGGGATGGAAACACCATATATTTT. Combining the CDR3 with reference TRBV18 and TRBJ1-3 gives the whole variable domain NAGVMQNPRHLVRRRGQEARLRCSPMKGHSHVYWYRQLPEEGLKFMVYLQKENIIDESGMPKERFSAEFPKEGPSILRIQQVVRGDSAAYFCASSPIRTGDGNTIYFGEGSWLTVV.

The chain employs TRBV7-7 and TRBJ2-7; D not resolved. Germline assignment: CDR1 SSHAT and CDR2 FNYEAQ (reference sequence). The V end was cut by 1 base, the J end by 5 bases, with 9 bases between. This CDR3 is 13 amino acids long. The CDR3: CASSLDLRDEQYF. The CDR3 nucleotides read TGTGCCAGCAGCTTAGACCTACGTGACGAGCAGTACTTC.

The chain employs TRBV7-2 and TRBJ2-5, with 11 bases that match TRBD2. The CDR3 runs 15 residues. Germline CDR1 reads SGHTA; CDR2 reads FQGNSA. V gave up 5 bases and J gave up 3 bases; unmatched junction bases: 5. The CDR3 here is CASSIQGLAEETQYF. The CDR3 DNA sequence: TGTGCCAGCAGCATCCAGGGACTAGCGGAAGAGACCCAGTACTTC.

The V call is TRBV19, the J call TRBJ1-3; D ambiguous. V was cut by 5 bases and J by 0 bases, with 14 bases left in between. From germline, CDR1 is LNHDA and CDR2 SQIVND (reference sequence). CDR3 length: 16 amino acids. The CDR3 DNA sequence: TGTGCCAGTAGTTCGCGGCTGGCCGTCTCTGGAAACACCATATATTTT. Translated: CASSSRLAVSGNTIYF.

The genes are TRBV29-1 and TRBJ1-1; D perhaps matches TRBD1 (6 bases). The germline gives CDR1 SQVTM, CDR2 ANQGSEA. The CDR3 has 12 residues. V lost 6 bases, J lost 6 bases, and 14 bases lay in between. The CDR3 sequence: CSVPQGDAEAFF. CDR3 coding DNA: TGCAGCGTCCCACAGGGCGACGCTGAAGCTTTCTTT.

CDR3 protein: CASSIWLADNEQFF. The DNA for the CDR3 is TGTGCCAGTAGTATATGGCTAGCGGACAATGAGCAGTTCTTC. This chain connects TRBV19 to TRBJ2-1, with 7 positions matching TRBD2. With V trimmed by 2 bases and J by 5 bases, 3 bases remained unmatched. The CDR3 consists of 14 residues. Germline V gene data show CDR1 as LNHDA and CDR2 as SQIVND (reference sequence).

The chain combines TRBV18 with TRBJ2-7, with TRBD1 matching over 11 bases. Trimming cost V 3 bases and J 3 bases; bases outside gene matches: 4. Germline V lookup: CDR1 KGHSH, CDR2 LQKENI. This CDR3 has 15 amino acids. The CDR3 DNA reads TGTGCCAGCTCACCCCGGGACAGGGGGTACTACGAGCAGTACTTC. Protein: CASSPRDRGYYEQYF.

The chain joins TRBV24-1 to TRBJ2-2; tentative D call: TRBD2 (6 bases). Germline V gives CDR1 KGHDR, CDR2 SFDVKD. V was clipped by 3 bases and J by 6 bases, with 13 bases between them. This CDR3 contains 15 residues. CDR3 loop: CATSDPGDLPGELFF. The CDR3 DNA is TGTGCCACCAGTGATCCGGGGGATCTTCCCGGGGAGCTGTTTTTT.

The rearrangement links TRBV19 to TRBJ2-3, with D possibly being TRBD2 (6 bases). Trimming shortened V by 5 bases and J by 7 bases, and 16 bases separated the two germline ends. The CDR3 is 14 residues long. Looked up from germline, CDR1 is LNHDA and CDR2 is SQIVND (reference sequence). The DNA of the CDR3 is TGTGCCAGTAGTCCCCGACTAGTTCAAAATACGCAGTATTTT. It is translated as CASSPRLVQNTQYF.

V usage is TRBV30 and J usage is TRBJ1-4, with D possibly matching TRBD1 (5 bases). V lost 7 bases to trimming and J lost 5 bases, with 17 bases between them. Germline CDR1 GTSNPN, CDR2 SVGIG (reference sequence). This CDR3 is built from 14 residues. The chain's CDR3 is CAYGPGLQNEKLFF. The CDR3 DNA follows: TGTGCCTACGGACCGGGACTCCAAAATGAAAAACTGTTTTTT.

This chain uses TRBV11-1 with TRBJ2-5, with 8 bases that match TRBD2. Germline lookup yields CDR1 SGHAT and CDR2 FQDESV (reference sequence). The CDR3 runs to 14 residues. V lost 3 bases and J lost 1; bases outside the gene matches: 1. The CDR3: CASSFTSGQETQYF. The CDR3 coding sequence is TGTGCCAGCAGCTTTACTAGCGGCCAAGAGACCCAGTACTTC.

This clone was recorded only once. This chain connects TRBV9 to TRBJ2-2, with a tentative D call TRBD2 (6 bases). The CDR3 totals 15 residues. Germline V gene data show CDR1 as SGDLS and CDR2 as YYNGEE. The V end was cut by 4 bases, the J end by 3 bases, with 13 bases between. Here the CDR3 DNA reads TGTGCCAGCAGCCCTCGACCGGGGGACACCGGGGAGCTGTTTTTT. Its protein product is CASSPRPGDTGELFF. Filled out from reference TRBV9 and TRBJ2-2, the complete variable domain reads DSGVTQTPKHLITATGQRVTLRCSPRSGDLSVYWYQQSLDQGLQFLIQYYNGEERAKGNILERFSAQQFPDLHSELNLSSLELGDSALYFCASSPRPGDTGELFFGEGSRLTVL.

This clone was picked up one time. The chain carries TRBV7-2 and TRBJ1-5, with 7 bases lining up with TRBD1. Germline lookup yields CDR1 SGHTA and CDR2 FQGNSA. Trimming at V came to 5 bases and at J to 2 bases, leaving 6 bases not matched to a gene. This CDR3 is 15 amino acids long. As DNA, the CDR3 is TGTGCCAGCAGCCCGACAGGGCAGGGCAATCAGCCCCAGCATTTT. Encoded protein: CASSPTGQGNQPQHF.

The chain has TRBV7-2 and TRBJ2-2, with D possibly TRBD2 on 5 matching bases. Germline CDR1 reads SGHTA; CDR2 reads FQGNSA. The ends were cut back, 2 bases at V and 6 bases at J, with 13 bases in the middle. CDR3 length: 15 residues. The CDR3 spells CASSLIRAAAGELFF. CDR3 DNA sequence: TGTGCCAGCAGCTTAATCCGCGCAGCGGCCGGGGAGCTGTTTTTT. Full variable domain (remainder filled in from reference TRBV7-2 and TRBJ2-2): GAGVSQSPSNKVTEKGKDVELRCDPISGHTALYWYRQSLGQGLEFLIYFQGNSAPDKSGLPSDRFSAERTGGSVSTLTIQRTQQEDSAVYLCASSLIRAAAGELFFGEGSRLTVL.

This clone was seen a few times. The V call is TRBV2, the J call TRBJ1-2; D may be TRBD1 (6 bases). Germline V gene data show CDR1 as SNHLY and CDR2 as FYNNEI. The CDR3 spans 14 residues. V shed 1 base and J shed 6 bases, with 12 bases lying between them. The CDR3 DNA sequence: TGTGCCAGCAGTGAAGAGGGGGACCTAAATGGCTACACCTTC. It yields the protein CASSEEGDLNGYTF.

The rearrangement uses TRBV11-1 and TRBJ2-2; D perhaps matches TRBD2 (6 bases). Per germline, CDR1 SGHAT and CDR2 FQDESV (reference sequence). With 5 bases removed from V and 7 bases from J, the gap between germline ends came to 11 bases. CDR3 size: 13 residues. CDR3 sequence (DNA): TGTGCCAGCAGCCCCGACGGGGGCGGGGAGCTGTTTTTT. It is translated as CASSPDGGGELFF.

This CDR3 is CASSLISANYGYTF. The CDR3 DNA reads TGTGCCAGCAGCTTGATCTCTGCTAACTATGGCTACACCTTC. The chain joins TRBV5-6 to TRBJ1-2; D not certain. Germline CDR1 and CDR2: SGHDT and YYEEEE. V shed 1 base and J shed 0 bases, with 7 bases lying between them. The CDR3 totals 14 residues. Full variable domain (remainder filled in from reference TRBV5-6 and TRBJ1-2): DAGVTQSPTHLIKTRGQQVTLRCSPKSGHDTVSWYQQALGQGPQFIFQYYEEEERQRGNFPDRFSGHQFPNYSSELNVNALLLGDSALYLCASSLISANYGYTFGSGTRLTVV.

The V call is TRBV9, the J call TRBJ2-7; maybe TRBD1 (5 bases). CDR3 length equals 14 residues. V was shortened by 3 bases and J by 3 bases, with 13 bases between the two germline ends. The germline V gene has CDR1 SGDLS and CDR2 YYNGEE. The CDR3 nucleotides are TGTGCCAGCAGCGCCTTGTCAGGGAACTACGAGCAGTACTTC. Encoded protein: CASSALSGNYEQYF. The full variable domain, its missing parts supplied by reference TRBV9 and TRBJ2-7, is DSGVTQTPKHLITATGQRVTLRCSPRSGDLSVYWYQQSLDQGLQFLIQYYNGEERAKGNILERFSAQQFPDLHSELNLSSLELGDSALYFCASSALSGNYEQYFGPGTRLTVT.

This chain links TRBV19 with TRBJ2-7, with D maybe TRBD1 (5 bases). The germline V gene encodes CDR1 LNHDA and CDR2 SQIVND (reference sequence). The V end was cut by 2 bases, the J end by 2 bases, with 13 bases between. This CDR3 has 15 amino acids. CDR3 sequence reads: CASSIKVGRAYEQYF. Here the CDR3 DNA reads TGTGCCAGTAGTATAAAGGTGGGCAGGGCCTACGAGCAGTACTTC.

This clone was seen only once. The chain joins TRBV19 to TRBJ2-5; 13 bases are a match to TRBD2. The V segment lost 5 bases and the J segment 1 base; nucleotides outside the gene matches: 7. Germline assignment: CDR1 LNHDA and CDR2 SQIVND (reference sequence). This CDR3 has 17 amino acids. The CDR3 protein is CASSVNRLAGGQETQYF. The DNA for the CDR3 is TGTGCCAGTAGTGTAAACCGACTAGCGGGAGGCCAAGAGACCCAGTACTTC.

V usage is TRBV10-3 and J usage is TRBJ2-3; 11 bases agree with TRBD2. With 0 bases clipped from V and 4 bases from J, the junction kept 12 bases outside the gene matches. CDR3 length: 19 residues. Germline CDR1 is ENHRY and CDR2 is SYGVKD. The CDR3 sequence: CAISESGKLLAGVSDTQYF. CDR3 nucleotide sequence: TGTGCCATCAGTGAGTCGGGGAAACTACTAGCGGGGGTTTCAGATACGCAGTATTTT.

This clone is a singleton in its sample. J is TRBJ1-6 and V is TRBV7-9; D is perhaps TRBD1 (5 bases). V lost 0 bases to trimming and J lost 7 bases, with 10 bases between them. Germline lookup yields CDR1 SEHNR and CDR2 FQNEAQ (reference sequence). The CDR3 runs 15 residues. The CDR3 protein is CASSLAAGGNSPLHF. CDR3 bases: TGTGCCAGCAGCTTAGCTGCGGGGGGGAATTCACCCCTCCACTTT.

The genes are TRBV29-1 and TRBJ2-5; D unclear. CDR1 is SQVTM, CDR2 ANQGSEA, per germline. The ends were cut back, 6 bases at V and 5 bases at J, with 13 bases in the middle. The CDR3 has 12 amino acids. The CDR3 protein is CSVNPVRETQYF. DNA of the CDR3: TGCAGCGTAAATCCAGTCAGGGAGACCCAGTACTTC.

The chain employs TRBV7-2 and TRBJ2-1, with D possibly TRBD2 on 5 matching bases. Germline assignment: CDR1 SGHTA and CDR2 FQGNSA. Trimming left V 4 bases short and J 7 bases short, with 11 bases between. The CDR3 spans 13 residues. CDR3 sequence reads: CASSSGNFNEQFF. The CDR3 DNA is TGTGCCAGCAGCTCCGGGAACTTTAATGAGCAGTTCTTC.

The V gene is TRBV29-1, the J gene TRBJ2-7; a possible D gene is TRBD2 (5 bases). The CDR3 sequence is 13 residues long. CDR1 SQVTM and CDR2 ANQGSEA come from the germline V gene. The ends were cut back, 2 bases at V and 1 base at J, with 9 bases in the middle. The CDR3 loop reads CSVESGFSYEQYF. CDR3 coding DNA: TGCAGCGTTGAAAGCGGTTTTTCCTACGAGCAGTACTTC.

This chain uses TRBV11-3 with TRBJ1-1; possible D gene TRBD1, 5 bases. The germline CDR1 and CDR2 sequences are SGHNT and YENEEA. The CDR3 length is 13 residues. V shed 5 bases and J shed 0 bases, with 7 bases lying between them. The CDR3 spells CASSPTVNTEAFF. The CDR3 nucleotides read TGTGCCAGCAGCCCGACAGTGAACACTGAAGCTTTCTTT. The full variable domain, its missing parts supplied by reference TRBV11-3 and TRBJ1-1, is EAGVVQSPRYKIIEKKQPVAFWCNPISGHNTLYWYLQNLGQGPELLIRYENEEAVDDSQLPKDRFSAERLKGVDSTLKIQPAELGDSAVYLCASSPTVNTEAFFGQGTRLTVV.

The V and J genes are TRBV7-3 and TRBJ2-3; 7 bases align to TRBD2. Germline V CDR1 and CDR2: SGHTA, FQGTGA. The V segment lost 4 bases and the J segment 5 bases; nucleotides outside the gene matches: 9. The CDR3 consists of 15 residues. This chain's CDR3 is CASSSRGVSVDTQYF. The CDR3 bases are TGTGCCAGCAGCTCACGGGGGGTGAGCGTAGATACGCAGTATTTT. Drawing the rest from reference TRBV7-3 and TRBJ2-3, the complete variable domain is GAGVSQTPSNKVTEKGKYVELRCDPISGHTALYWYRQSLGQGPEFLIYFQGTGAADDSGLPNDRFFAVRPEGSVSTLKIQRTERGDSAVYLCASSSRGVSVDTQYFGPGTRLTVL.

The chain couples TRBV6-5 to TRBJ1-6; 8 bases map to TRBD1. This CDR3 comprises 15 residues. V gave up 5 bases and J gave up 8 bases; unmatched junction bases: 8. The germline V gene encodes CDR1 MNHEY and CDR2 SVGAGI. CDR3 region: CASSRTGGIDSPLHF. The CDR3 DNA sequence: TGTGCCAGCAGTCGTACAGGGGGGATTGATTCACCCCTCCACTTT.

The chain combines TRBV14 with TRBJ2-7, with 7 bases identical to TRBD1. After removal of 4 bases from V and 4 bases from J, the junction contained 7 bases not matched to a gene. The CDR3 extends over 14 amino acids. Germline CDR1 is SGHDN and CDR2 is FVKESK. The CDR3 is CASSPTGWGYEQYF. For the CDR3, the DNA is TGTGCCAGCAGCCCGACAGGGTGGGGATACGAGCAGTACTTC.